The next 8 T cell receptor beta chains were all read from a single sample in a study of T-cell memory formation after mild COVID-19. Each CDR3 protein gets one entry after TCRdb re-called the 5' RACE reads with MiXCR. This sample has roughly 110,000 distinct CDR3 sequences, with around an eighth found just once. Material for sequencing was PBMCs or a T cell subset sorted from them (not recorded which). The receptors were gathered from a young man who had mild COVID-19 (a few samples of this study predate the infection). Cell type and time point are not known.

This clonotype was observed a handful of times. The V call is TRBV7-6, the J call TRBJ2-7; 11 bases align to TRBD2. Per germline, CDR1 SGHVS and CDR2 FNYEAQ. Losses at the gene ends were 5 bases for V and 1 base for J; bases not matched to a gene: 7. There are 16 residues in the CDR3. CDR3 sequence: CASSPRTSGLSYEQYV. CDR3 nucleotide sequence: TGTGCCAGCAGCCCAAGGACTAGCGGGCTTTCCTACGAGCAGTACGTC.

This clonotype was recorded a few times. V gene TRBV20-1 combines with J gene TRBJ1-2; 9 nucleotides match TRBD1. Germline V gene data show CDR1 as DFQATT and CDR2 as SNEGSKA (reference sequence). V lost 5 bases to trimming and J lost 7 bases; unmatched junction nucleotides: 2. The CDR3 runs 11 residues. The CDR3, as DNA: TGCAGTGCTTCGGGACAGGGTGGCTACACCTTC. Amino acids: CSASGQGGYTF.

This clonotype was seen more than once but under ten times. This chain connects TRBV6-6 to TRBJ2-7; D remains unclear. V lost 8 bases and J 0 bases, leaving 14 bases between the germline ends. CDR1 and CDR2 (germline): MNHNY, SVGAGI (reference sequence). This CDR3 spans 14 amino acids. The CDR3 loop reads CASQDHMGSYEQYV. Written as DNA, the CDR3 is TGTGCCAGCCAAGACCACATGGGCTCCTACGAGCAGTACGTC.

This clonotype was detected many times. The chain couples TRBV12-3 or TRBV12-4 to TRBJ2-5, with 10 bases aligning to TRBD2. This CDR3 has 14 amino acids. The V segment lost 6 bases and the J segment 5 bases; nucleotides outside the gene matches: 6. DNA of the CDR3: TGTGCCAGCAGATCCGGGACTAGCGTGGAGACCCAGTACTTC. Amino acids: CASRSGTSVETQYF.

The V call is TRBV6-2 or TRBV6-3, the J call TRBJ2-7, with 8 bases aligning to TRBD2. The junction had 12 bases not matched to a gene; V was cut back by 11 bases and J by 0 bases. This CDR3 is 15 amino acids long. Germline V CDR1 and CDR2: MNHEY, SVGEGT. The CDR3 coding sequence is TGTGCCGCGGCCGGAGCGGGGGTTCTCTCCTACGAGCAGTACTTC. Translating it yields CAAAGAGVLSYEQYF.

There are many counts of this clonotype. The chain uses TRBV29-1 and TRBJ2-7, with D tentatively TRBD1 or TRBD2 (5 bases each). Per the germline V gene, CDR1 is SQVTM and CDR2 is ANQGSEA. The V gene lost 0 bases and the J gene lost 10 bases, with 13 bases spanning the gap. The CDR3 is 12 residues long. Here the CDR3 reads CSVEDRYGTQYV. As DNA, the CDR3 is TGCAGCGTTGAAGATCGCTACGGGACCCAGTACGTC.

J is TRBJ2-5 and V is TRBV28, with 14 bases fitting TRBD2. This CDR3 contains 16 residues. With V trimmed by 5 bases and J by 2 bases, 4 bases remained unmatched. The germline CDR1 and CDR2 sequences are MDHEN and SYDVKM. The CDR3 is CASSPGLAGGQETQYF. The CDR3 DNA reads TGTGCCAGCAGTCCAGGACTAGCGGGGGGTCAAGAGACCCAGTACTTC.

This chain connects TRBV25-1 to TRBJ2-1, with TRBD1 matching over 9 bases. CDR1 and CDR2 (germline): MGHDK, SYGVNS. V shed 1 base and J 10 bases; nucleotides not matched to a gene: 11. The CDR3 has 16 residues. The CDR3 protein is CASSEFYARDRAEQFF. The CDR3 DNA reads as TGTGCCAGCAGTGAATTCTACGCGCGGGACAGGGCGGAGCAGTTCTTC.